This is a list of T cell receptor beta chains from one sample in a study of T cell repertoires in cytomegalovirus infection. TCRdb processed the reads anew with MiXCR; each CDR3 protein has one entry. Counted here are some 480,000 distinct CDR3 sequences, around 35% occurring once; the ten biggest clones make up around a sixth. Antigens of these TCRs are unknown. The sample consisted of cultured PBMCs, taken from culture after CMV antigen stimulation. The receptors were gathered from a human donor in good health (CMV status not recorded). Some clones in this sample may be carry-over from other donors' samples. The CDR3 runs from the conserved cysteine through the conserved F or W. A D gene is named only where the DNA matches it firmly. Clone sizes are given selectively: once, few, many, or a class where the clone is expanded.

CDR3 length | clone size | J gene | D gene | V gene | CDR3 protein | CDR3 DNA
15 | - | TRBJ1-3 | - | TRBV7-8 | CASSLTPGAGNTIYF | TGTGCCAGCAGCCTAACCCCAGGGGCTGGAAACACCATATATTTT
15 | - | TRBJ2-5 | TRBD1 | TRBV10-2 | CASSSDRVLVKTQYF | TGCGCCAGCAGTTCCGACAGGGTGTTAGTGAAGACCCAGTACTTC
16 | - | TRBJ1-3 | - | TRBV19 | CASTLTRSPSGNTIYF | TGTGCCAGTACCCTCACCAGAAGTCCCTCTGGAAACACCATATATTTT
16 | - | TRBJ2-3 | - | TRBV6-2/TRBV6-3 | CASRAPGGTASDTQYF | TGTGCCAGCAGAGCCCCTGGCGGGACGGCTTCAGATACGCAGTATTTT
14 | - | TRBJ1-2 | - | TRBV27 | CASSLSRAVYGYTF | TGTGCCAGCAGTTTATCGCGGGCAGTTTATGGCTACACCTTC
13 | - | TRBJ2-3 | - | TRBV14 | CASSQTRADTQYF | TGTGCCAGCAGCCAGACCCGGGCAGATACGCAGTATTTT
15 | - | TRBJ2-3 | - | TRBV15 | CATSPGTPISDTQYF | TGTGCCACCAGCCCTGGGACCCCCATTTCAGATACGCAGTATTTT
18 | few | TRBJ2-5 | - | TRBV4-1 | CASSQGGVLSWRKETQYF | TGCGCCAGCAGCCAAGGGGGGGTCCTTAGTTGGCGAAAGGAGACCCAGTACTTC
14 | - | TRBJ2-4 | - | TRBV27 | CASGSLQGFGIQYF | TGTGCCAGCGGATCTCTACAGGGTTTTGGCATTCAGTACTTC
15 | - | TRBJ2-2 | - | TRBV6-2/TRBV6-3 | CASGGTGVNTGELFF | TGTGCCAGCGGTGGAACGGGAGTGAACACCGGGGAGCTGTTTTTT
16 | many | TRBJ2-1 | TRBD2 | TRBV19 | CASSLGLAGIRNEQFF | TGTGCCAGTAGCCTAGGACTAGCGGGAATTAGGAATGAGCAGTTCTTC
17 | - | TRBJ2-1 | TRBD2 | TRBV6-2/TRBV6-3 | CASSYRLLAGGPYEQFF | TGTGCCAGCAGTTACCGCCTACTAGCGGGAGGGCCTTATGAGCAGTTCTTC
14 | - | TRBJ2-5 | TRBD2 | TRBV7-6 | CASDSAGEPTAQYF | TGTGCCAGCGACTCGGCGGGGGAGCCAACGGCCCAGTACTTC
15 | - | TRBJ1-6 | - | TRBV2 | CASIGARVTNSPLHF | TGTGCCAGCATCGGGGCCAGGGTCACTAATTCACCCCTCCACTTT
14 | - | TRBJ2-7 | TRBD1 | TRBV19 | CASTSGQAASEQYF | TGTGCCAGTACCTCGGGACAGGCGGCTTCCGAGCAGTACTTC
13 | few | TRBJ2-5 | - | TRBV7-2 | CASTLRTRETQYF | TGTGCCAGCACGCTCCGGACTCGAGAGACCCAGTACTTC
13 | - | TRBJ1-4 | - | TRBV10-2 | CASSWATNEKLFF | TGCGCCAGCAGTTGGGCAACTAATGAAAAACTGTTTTTT
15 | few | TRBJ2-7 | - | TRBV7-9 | CASSSHGQGVYEQYF | TGTGCCAGCAGTTCTCATGGGCAGGGTGTCTACGAGCAGTACTTC
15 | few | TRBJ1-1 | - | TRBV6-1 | CASSERPGAAWEAFF | TGTGCCAGCAGCGAAAGGCCTGGGGCGGCTTGGGAAGCTTTCTTT
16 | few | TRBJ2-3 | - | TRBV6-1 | CASSPGLGGGTDTQYF | TGTGCCAGCAGTCCCGGCTTAGGGGGGGGGACAGATACGCAGTATTTT
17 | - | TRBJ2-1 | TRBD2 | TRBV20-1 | CSARDLDLAGGANEQFF | TGCAGTGCTAGAGATCTAGATCTAGCGGGAGGGGCAAATGAGCAGTTCTTC
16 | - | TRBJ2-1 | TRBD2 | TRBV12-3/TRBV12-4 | CASSFLQAGDNNEQFF | TGTGCCAGCAGTTTCCTGCAAGCGGGAGATAACAATGAGCAGTTCTTC
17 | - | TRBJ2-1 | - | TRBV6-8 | CASSYSPGGISYNEQFF | TGTGCCAGCAGTTACTCTCCGGGCGGGATTTCCTACAATGAGCAGTTCTTC
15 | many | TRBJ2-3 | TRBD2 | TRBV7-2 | CASSSASGNTDTQYF | TGTGCCAGCAGCTCAGCTAGCGGGAATACAGATACGCAGTATTTT
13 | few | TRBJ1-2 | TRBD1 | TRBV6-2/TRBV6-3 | CASSYGGQVGYTF | TGTGCCAGCAGTTACGGGGGACAGGTCGGCTACACCTTC
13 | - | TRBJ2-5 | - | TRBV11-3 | CASSQRHGETQYF | TGTGCCAGCAGCCAACGACACGGGGAGACCCAGTACTTC
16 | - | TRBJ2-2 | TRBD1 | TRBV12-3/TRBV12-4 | CASSSPTGPDTGELFF | TGTGCCAGCAGTTCGCCGACAGGGCCCGACACCGGGGAGCTGTTTTTT
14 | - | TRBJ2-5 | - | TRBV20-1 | CSARGVLAQETQYF | TGCAGTGCTAGAGGGGTACTAGCCCAAGAGACCCAGTACTTC
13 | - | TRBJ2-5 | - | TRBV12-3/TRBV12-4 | CASSLTHKETQYF | TGTGCCAGCAGCCTGACACATAAAGAGACCCAGTACTTC
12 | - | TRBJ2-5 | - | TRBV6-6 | CASTLAGETQYF | TGTGCCAGCACTCTTGCGGGAGAGACCCAGTACTTC
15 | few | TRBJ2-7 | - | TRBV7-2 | CASSLDGPRVHEQYF | TGTGCCAGCAGCTTAGATGGCCCGAGGGTCCACGAGCAGTACTTC
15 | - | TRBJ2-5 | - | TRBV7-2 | CASSPSVAHQETQYF | TGTGCCAGCTCCCCCTCCGTGGCGCACCAAGAGACCCAGTACTTC
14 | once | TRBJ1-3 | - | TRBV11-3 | CASSLGLFGNTIYF | TGTGCCAGCAGCTTAGGGCTTTTCGGAAACACCATATATTTT
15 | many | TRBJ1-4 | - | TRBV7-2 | CASSRTGAHNEKLFF | TGTGCCAGCAGCCGGACCGGCGCCCATAATGAAAAACTGTTTTTT
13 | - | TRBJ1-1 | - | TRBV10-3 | CAIRGTENTEAFF | TGTGCCATCAGGGGGACCGAGAACACTGAAGCTTTCTTT
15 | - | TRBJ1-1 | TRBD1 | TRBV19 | CASSIPGQGGTEAFF | TGTGCCAGTAGTATACCGGGACAGGGTGGCACTGAAGCTTTCTTT
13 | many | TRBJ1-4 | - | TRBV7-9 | CASSSPSGTKLFF | TGTGCCAGCAGCTCCCCGTCGGGGACGAAACTGTTTTTT
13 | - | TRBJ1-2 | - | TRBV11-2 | CASSRGQGYGYTF | TGTGCCAGCAGTCGTGGGCAGGGCTATGGCTACACCTTC
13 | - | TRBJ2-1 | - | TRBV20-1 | CSARDPPYNEQFF | TGCAGTGCTAGAGACCCTCCCTACAATGAGCAGTTCTTC
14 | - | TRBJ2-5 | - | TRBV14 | CASSQEQPSETQYF | TGTGCCAGCAGCCAAGAACAACCTTCGGAGACCCAGTACTTC
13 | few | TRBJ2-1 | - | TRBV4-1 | CASSQAGNNEQFF | TGCGCCAGCAGCCAAGCGGGGAACAATGAGCAGTTCTTC
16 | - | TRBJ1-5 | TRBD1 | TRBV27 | CASSSGTGRSNQPQHF | TGTGCCAGCAGTTCCGGGACAGGGAGGAGCAATCAGCCCCAGCATTTT
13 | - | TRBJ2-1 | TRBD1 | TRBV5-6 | CASSWGQGNEQFF | TGTGCCAGCAGCTGGGGACAGGGCAATGAGCAGTTCTTC
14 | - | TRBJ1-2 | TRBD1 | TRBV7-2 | CASSSGTGVGGYTF | TGTGCCAGCAGCTCGGGGACAGGGGTCGGCGGCTACACCTTC
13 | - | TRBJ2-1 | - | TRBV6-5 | CASRKTGRDEQFF | TGTGCCAGCAGGAAGACAGGGAGGGATGAGCAGTTCTTC
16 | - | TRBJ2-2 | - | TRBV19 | CASSSSTGPSGGELFF | TGTGCCAGTAGTTCGTCGACAGGGCCTAGCGGCGGGGAGCTGTTTTTT
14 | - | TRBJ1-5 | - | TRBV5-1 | CASSLAGVQEPQHF | TGCGCCAGCAGCCTGGCGGGGGTACAGGAGCCCCAGCATTTT
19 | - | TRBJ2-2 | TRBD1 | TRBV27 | CASIRTGQGRRSAAGELFF | TGTGCCAGCATCCGGACGGGACAGGGAAGGCGATCGGCGGCCGGGGAGCTGTTTTTT
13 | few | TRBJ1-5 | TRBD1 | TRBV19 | CASGTVRGQPQHF | TGTGCCAGTGGGACAGTCCGAGGTCAGCCCCAGCATTTT
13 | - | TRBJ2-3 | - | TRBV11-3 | CASLGHNTDTQYF | TGTGCCAGCCTCGGCCACAACACAGATACGCAGTATTTT
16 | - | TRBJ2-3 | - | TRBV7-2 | CASSLGRRAYTDTQYF | TGTGCCAGCAGCTTAGGTCGGCGGGCTTACACAGATACGCAGTATTTT
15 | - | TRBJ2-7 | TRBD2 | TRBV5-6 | CASSLKAGVDYEQYF | TGTGCCAGCAGCTTGAAAGCGGGGGTAGACTACGAGCAGTACTTC
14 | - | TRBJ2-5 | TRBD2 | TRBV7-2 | CASSTRGGVGTQYF | TGTGCCAGCAGCACCCGGGGGGGGGTTGGGACCCAGTACTTC